This TCR beta chain emerged from a study of OX40 agonist ivuxolimab in advanced cancers. About the research overall: The drug used for patients, ivuxolimab, was an agonistic anti-OX40 (CD134) antibody. Study outcomes and limitations: Among the least clonally expanded were partial responders at 0.1-3.0 mg/kg. Clonal expansion from baseline to week 6 occurred in both CD4+ and CD8+ T cells.

As to this clone: The target antigen is unknown.

Germline CDR1 MNHNY, CDR2 SVGAGI (reference sequence). The CDR3 is 12 amino acids. The assay was immunoSEQ multiplex PCR, and TCRdb's table has in-frame clones only and misses some. The sample holds approximately 70,000 clones, around nine tenths seen once. The gene calls are TRBV6-6 and TRBJ2-2, with D perhaps TRBD2 (6 bases). The clonotype originates from an adult with an advanced solid tumor such as melanoma, head and neck, liver or kidney cancer. The sequenced sample was CD4+ or CD8+ T cells sorted from blood, obtained in a trial of the OX40 agonist ivuxolimab. The CDR3 spells CATGVGTGELFF. The CDR3 DNA sequence: TGTGCAACGGGAGTGGGGACCGGGGAGCTGTTTTTT.